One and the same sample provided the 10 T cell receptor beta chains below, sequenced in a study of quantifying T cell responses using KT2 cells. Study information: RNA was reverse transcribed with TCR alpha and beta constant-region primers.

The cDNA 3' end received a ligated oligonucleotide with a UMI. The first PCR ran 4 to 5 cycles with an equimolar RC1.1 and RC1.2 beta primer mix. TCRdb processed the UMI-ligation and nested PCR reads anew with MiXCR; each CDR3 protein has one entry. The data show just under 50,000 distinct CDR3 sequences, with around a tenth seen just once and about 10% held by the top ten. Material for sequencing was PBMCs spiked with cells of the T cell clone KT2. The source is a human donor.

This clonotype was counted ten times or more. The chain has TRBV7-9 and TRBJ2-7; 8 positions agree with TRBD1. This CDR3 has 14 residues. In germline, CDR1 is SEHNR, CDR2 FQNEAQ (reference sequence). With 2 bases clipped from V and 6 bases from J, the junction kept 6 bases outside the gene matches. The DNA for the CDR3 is TGTGCCAGCAGCTTATACCAGGGGGCGACCGAGCAGTACTTC. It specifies CASSLYQGATEQYF.

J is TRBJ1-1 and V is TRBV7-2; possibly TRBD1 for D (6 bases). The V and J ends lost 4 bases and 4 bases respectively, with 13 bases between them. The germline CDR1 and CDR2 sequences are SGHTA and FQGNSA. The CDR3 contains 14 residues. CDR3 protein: CASSSQGRATEAFF. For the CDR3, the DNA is TGTGCCAGCAGCTCTCAGGGGAGAGCCACTGAAGCTTTCTTT.

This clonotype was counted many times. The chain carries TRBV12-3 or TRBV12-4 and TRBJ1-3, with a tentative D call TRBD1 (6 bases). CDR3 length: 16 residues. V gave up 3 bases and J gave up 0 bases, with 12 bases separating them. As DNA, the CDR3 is TGTGCCAGCAGTTTGGGGGCATCCAACTCTGGAAACACCATATATTTT. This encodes CASSLGASNSGNTIYF.

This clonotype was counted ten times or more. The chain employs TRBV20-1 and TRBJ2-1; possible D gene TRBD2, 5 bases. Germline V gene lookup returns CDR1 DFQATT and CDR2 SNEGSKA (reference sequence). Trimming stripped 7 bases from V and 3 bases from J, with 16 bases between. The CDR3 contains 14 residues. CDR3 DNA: TGCAGTGGAAGGTGGGAGCTGGGCTACAATGAGCAGTTCTTC. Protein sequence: CSGRWELGYNEQFF.

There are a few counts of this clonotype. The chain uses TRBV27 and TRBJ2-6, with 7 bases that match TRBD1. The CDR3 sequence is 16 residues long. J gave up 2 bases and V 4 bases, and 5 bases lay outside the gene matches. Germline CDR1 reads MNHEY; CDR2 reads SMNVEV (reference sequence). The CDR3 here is CASSSIQGAGANVLTF. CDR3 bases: TGTGCCAGCAGTTCCATCCAGGGGGCTGGGGCCAACGTCCTGACTTTC.

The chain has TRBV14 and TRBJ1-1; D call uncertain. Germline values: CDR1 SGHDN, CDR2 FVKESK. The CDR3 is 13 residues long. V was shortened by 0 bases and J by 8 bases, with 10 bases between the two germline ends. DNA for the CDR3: TGTGCCAGCAGCCAAGAAGGGTATAGCGAAGCTTTCTTT. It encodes CASSQEGYSEAFF.

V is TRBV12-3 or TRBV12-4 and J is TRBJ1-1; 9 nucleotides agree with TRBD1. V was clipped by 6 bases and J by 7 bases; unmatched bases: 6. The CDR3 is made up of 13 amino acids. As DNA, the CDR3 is TGTGCCAGCAGCCCCCCGGGACAGGGTGAAGCTTTCTTT. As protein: CASSPPGQGEAFF.

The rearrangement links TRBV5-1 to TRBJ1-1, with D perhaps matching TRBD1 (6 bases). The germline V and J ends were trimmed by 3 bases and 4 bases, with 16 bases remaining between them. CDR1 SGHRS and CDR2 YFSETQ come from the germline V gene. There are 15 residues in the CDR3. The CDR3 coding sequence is TGCGCCAGCAGCTCACGACAGGTCGAGAGCACTGAAGCTTTCTTT. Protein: CASSSRQVESTEAFF.

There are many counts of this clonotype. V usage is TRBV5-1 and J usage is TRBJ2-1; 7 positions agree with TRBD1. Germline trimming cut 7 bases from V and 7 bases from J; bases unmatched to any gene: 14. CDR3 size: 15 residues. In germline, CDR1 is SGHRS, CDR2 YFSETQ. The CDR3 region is CASRSTGLSLNEQFF. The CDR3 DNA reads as TGCGCCAGCCGCTCGACAGGGTTAAGTTTAAATGAGCAGTTCTTC.

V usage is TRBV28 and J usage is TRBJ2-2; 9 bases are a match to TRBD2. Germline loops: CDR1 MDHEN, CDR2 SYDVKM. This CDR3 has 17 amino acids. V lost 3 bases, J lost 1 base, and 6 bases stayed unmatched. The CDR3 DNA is TGTGCCAGCAGTTTCTCTGCTAGCGGGGTGAACACCGGGGAGCTGTTTTTT. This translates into CASSFSASGVNTGELFF.